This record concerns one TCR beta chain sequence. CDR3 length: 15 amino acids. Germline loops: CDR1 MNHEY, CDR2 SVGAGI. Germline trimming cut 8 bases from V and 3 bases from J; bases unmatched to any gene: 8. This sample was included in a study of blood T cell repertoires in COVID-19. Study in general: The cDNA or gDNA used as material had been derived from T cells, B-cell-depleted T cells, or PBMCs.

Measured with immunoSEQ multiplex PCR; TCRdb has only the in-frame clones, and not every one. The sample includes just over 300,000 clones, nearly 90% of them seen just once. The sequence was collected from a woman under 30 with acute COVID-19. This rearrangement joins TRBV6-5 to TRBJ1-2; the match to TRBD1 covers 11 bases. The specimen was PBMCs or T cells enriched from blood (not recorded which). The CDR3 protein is CASSNPGQGDYGYTF. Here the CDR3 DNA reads TGTGCCAGCTCCAATCCGGGACAGGGGGACTATGGCTACACCTTC.